These 21 T cell receptor beta chains originate from one sample sequenced in a study of T cell responses to AZD1222 COVID-19 vaccine. Method: immunoSEQ multiplex PCR; TCRdb's copy keeps in-frame clones and lacks some. The table records fewer than 150,000 clones, 89% of them present only once. Sequences were derived from peripheral blood, sampled 28 days after the second AZD1222 dose. Receptors originate from an adult who received the AZD1222 COVID-19 vaccine.

In this sample, this clone turned up a few times. The chain couples TRBV7-2 to TRBJ2-1, with a possible D match to TRBD2 (5 bases). CDR1 is SGHTA and CDR2 is FQGNSA in the germline V gene. The CDR3 contains 13 residues. V lost 5 bases, J lost 8 bases, and 13 bases lay in between. In DNA form, the CDR3 reads TGTGCCAGCAGCGGGTCCCCCGGGGATGAGCAGTTCTTC. This translates into CASSGSPGDEQFF.

This chain connects TRBV5-4 to TRBJ2-1; TRBD2 matches 9 bases. Germline V gene data show CDR1 as SGHNT and CDR2 as YYREEE (reference sequence). This CDR3 region has 15 residues. V lost 1 base to trimming and J lost 7 bases; unmatched junction nucleotides: 6. The chain's CDR3 is CASSLLAGELNEQFF. The CDR3 nucleotides are TGTGCCAGCAGCTTGTTAGCGGGAGAATTAAATGAGCAGTTCTTC.

The chain has TRBV4-3 and TRBJ2-3; TRBD2 matches at 9 bases. The germline V gene encodes CDR1 LGHNA and CDR2 YSLEER. The CDR3 loop spans 19 amino acids. The V segment lost 0 bases and the J segment 1 base; nucleotides outside the gene matches: 11. This CDR3 reads CASSQDPDLGLARTDTQYF. The CDR3 bases are TGCGCCAGCAGCCAAGATCCCGACCTAGGACTAGCGCGCACAGATACGCAGTATTTT.

The V gene is TRBV6-5, the J gene TRBJ1-4; D ambiguous. CDR3 length: 16 residues. V lost 0 bases to trimming and J lost 0 bases, with 8 bases between them. Germline values: CDR1 MNHEY, CDR2 SVGAGI. The CDR3 DNA reads TGTGCCAGCAGTTACTCGGGCATAGCAACTAATGAAAAACTGTTTTTT. It specifies CASSYSGIATNEKLFF.

This chain joins TRBV27 and TRBJ2-3; tentatively, D is TRBD2 (6 bases). The V end was cut by 7 bases, the J end by 0 bases, with 20 bases between. From germline, CDR1 is MNHEY and CDR2 SMNVEV (reference sequence). The CDR3 has 17 residues. CDR3 loop: CASTRQVAAPSTDTQYF. CDR3 nucleotide sequence: TGTGCCAGCACGCGGCAGGTAGCGGCCCCTAGCACAGATACGCAGTATTTT.

CDR3 sequence (DNA): TGTGCCAGCAGCTTAGGGGGGGATGAGCAGTTCTTC. Its protein product is CASSLGGDEQFF. This rearrangement joins TRBV13 to TRBJ2-1; either TRBD1 or TRBD2 may supply D (5 bases each). Germline V gene data show CDR1 as PRHDT and CDR2 as FYEKMQ (reference sequence). The V end lost 0 bases, the J end lost 8 bases, and 5 bases lay between the germline ends. CDR3 length: 12 amino acids.

The V and J genes are TRBV7-9 and TRBJ1-1; no firm D call. Between the trimmed V and J ends, which lost 5 bases and 8 bases, there was a span of 18 bases. Germline V gives CDR1 SEHNR, CDR2 FQNEAQ (reference sequence). This CDR3 contains 14 residues. The CDR3 DNA reads as TGTGCCAGCAGCCCCGTAGGATTCGGCGGCGAAGCTTTCTTT. Translating it yields CASSPVGFGGEAFF.

CDR3 amino acids: CARSLQGAGGYTF. The CDR3, as DNA: TGTGCCAGAAGTTTACAGGGGGCCGGGGGCTACACCTTC. The V and J genes are TRBV5-3 and TRBJ1-2; 9 bases map to TRBD1. TRBV5-3 belongs to the ORF category, with a function that is uncertain. The CDR3 has 13 amino acids. V lost 5 bases to trimming and J lost 8 bases; unmatched junction nucleotides: 7.

This clone was observed a few times. The chain joins TRBV28 to TRBJ2-5; D perhaps matches TRBD2 (6 bases). V gave up 6 bases and J gave up 3 bases, with 17 bases separating them. Germline-derived CDR1 and CDR2 are MDHEN and SYDVKM. The CDR3 runs to 15 residues. The CDR3 protein is CASSPRGTVEETQYF. In DNA form, the CDR3 reads TGTGCCAGCAGCCCCCGCGGGACGGTAGAAGAGACCCAGTACTTC.

The chain carries TRBV6-5 and TRBJ1-2, with a weak D call TRBD1 (5 bases). Germline CDR1 is MNHEY and CDR2 is SVGAGI. Trimming removed 5 bases at V and 4 bases at J, with 17 bases between. The length of the CDR3 is 15 residues. In nucleotides, the CDR3 is TGTGCCAGCAGTCCTACGCCCGGGGCGGGCTATGGCTACACCTTC. Amino acids: CASSPTPGAGYGYTF.

The chain is built from TRBV12-3 or TRBV12-4 and TRBJ1-5; no clear D gene. The length of the CDR3 is 12 residues. Trimming cost V 2 bases and J 7 bases, with 6 bases left between them. The CDR3: CASSLTEQPQHF. The CDR3, as DNA: TGTGCCAGCAGTTTAACTGAACAGCCCCAGCATTTT.

V usage is TRBV5-1 and J usage is TRBJ1-5; no firm D call. CDR1 is SGHRS and CDR2 is YFSETQ in the germline V gene. CDR3 size: 13 residues. The V gene lost 0 bases and the J gene lost 7 bases, with 8 bases spanning the gap. In nucleotides, the CDR3 is TGCGCCAGCAGCTTGGATGGGGAACAGCCCCAGCATTTT. This gives the protein CASSLDGEQPQHF. Full variable domain (missing parts from reference TRBV5-1 and TRBJ1-5): KAGVTQTPRYLIKTRGQQVTLSCSPISGHRSVSWYQQTPGQGLQFLFEYFSETQRNKGNFPGRFSGRQFSNSRSEMNVSTLELGDSALYLCASSLDGEQPQHFGDGTRLSIL.

As concerns this clone: This CDR3 is also generated by other DNA sequences in the sample. The genes are TRBV5-1 and TRBJ2-1; D may be TRBD2 (6 bases). The germline V gene encodes CDR1 SGHRS and CDR2 YFSETQ. The CDR3 covers 15 residues. The germline V and J ends were trimmed by 2 bases and 0 bases, with 9 bases remaining between them. CDR3 nucleotides: TGCGCCAGCAGCTTAACGGGGGACTCCTACAATGAGCAGTTCTTC. It specifies CASSLTGDSYNEQFF.

The chain links TRBV21-1 to TRBJ1-1. TRBV21-1 corresponds to a pseudogene. The CDR3 runs to 14 residues. The chain's CDR3 is CASSTRPRNTEAFF. DNA for the CDR3: TGTGCCAGCAGCACCCGGCCAAGGAACACTGAAGCTTTCTTT.

The rearrangement uses TRBV4-1 and TRBJ1-4; D is unclear. Germline V CDR1 and CDR2: MGHRA, YSYEKL. This CDR3 spans 15 amino acids. The V gene lost 0 bases and the J gene lost 0 bases, with 5 bases spanning the gap. The CDR3 sequence is CASSQELATNEKLFF. The CDR3 DNA is TGCGCCAGCAGCCAAGAGTTGGCAACTAATGAAAAACTGTTTTTT.

CDR3 sequence (DNA): TGTGCCAGCTCCACGGAGACTAGCGGCACAGATACGCAGTATTTT. It is translated as CASSTETSGTDTQYF. The chain couples TRBV13 to TRBJ2-3, with 8 bases fitting TRBD2. CDR1 and CDR2 (germline): PRHDT, FYEKMQ (reference sequence). The CDR3 is 15 residues long. V trimming: 8 bases; J trimming: 1 base; junction bases outside the gene matches: 8. The variable domain in full, completed from reference TRBV13 and TRBJ2-3, reads AAGVIQSPRHLIKEKRETATLKCYPIPRHDTVYWYQQGPGQDPQFLISFYEKMQSDKGSIPDRFSAQQFSDYHSELNMSSLELGDSALYFCASSTETSGTDTQYFGPGTRLTVL.

Concerning this clone: Within the sample, other DNA sequences also encode this same CDR3. The chain employs TRBV18 and TRBJ2-7; D possibly matches TRBD1 or TRBD2 (5 bases each). The CDR3 is 13 residues long. Germline V gene data show CDR1 as KGHSH and CDR2 as LQKENI. With 2 bases removed from V and 0 bases from J, the gap between germline ends came to 5 bases. The CDR3 coding sequence is TGTGCCAGCTCACCAGGGACCTCCTACGAGCAGTACTTC. It encodes CASSPGTSYEQYF.

The chain is built from TRBV23-1 and TRBJ1-1; D perhaps matches TRBD1 (5 bases). TRBV23-1 is noted as an ORF with a role that remains uncertain. The CDR3 contains 19 residues. Trimming left V 2 bases short and J 7 bases short, with 29 bases between. CDR3 in DNA: TGCGCCAGCAGTCAACCGGCCAAGGGACGGACCTATGAACGGGGTGAAGCTTTCTTT. Protein product: CASSQPAKGRTYERGEAFF.

CDR3 in DNA: TGCGCCAGCAGCTCCCAAAGTTGGGGACTAGCGGCCGGGGAGCTGTTTTTT. Amino acid sequence: CASSSQSWGLAAGELFF. The chain is built from TRBV5-1 and TRBJ2-2; 11 nucleotides agree with TRBD2. V gave up 3 bases and J gave up 6 bases; unmatched junction bases: 10. The germline V gene has CDR1 SGHRS and CDR2 YFSETQ. There are 17 residues in the CDR3.

This clone has a handful of counts. This chain joins TRBV5-5 and TRBJ1-2; TRBD1 aligns across 9 bases. CDR1 is SGHKS and CDR2 is YYEKEE in the germline V gene (reference sequence). After removal of 4 bases from V and 4 bases from J, the junction contained 5 bases not matched to a gene. The CDR3 loop spans 14 amino acids. The CDR3 nucleotides read TGTGCCAGCAGCCCCACAGGGGGCATCTATGGCTACACCTTC. This sequence encodes CASSPTGGIYGYTF.

The chain has TRBV10-1 and TRBJ2-7; 8 bases align to TRBD1. This CDR3 has 12 amino acids. After removal of 7 bases from V and 3 bases from J, the junction contained 2 bases not matched to a gene. The germline V gene encodes CDR1 WNHNN and CDR2 SYGVQD (reference sequence). The CDR3 DNA reads as TGCGCCAGCAAAGGACAGGGCTACGAGCAGTACTTC. This encodes CASKGQGYEQYF.